This T cell receptor beta chain emerged from a study of CD8 T cells in Susac syndrome. Study-level points and caveats: A relatively small number of individuals underwent TCR sequencing and HLA analysis.

Trimming took 5 bases from V and 1 from J, leaving 8 bases between them. The CDR3 runs to 13 residues. Germline V gene data show CDR1 as LNHNV and CDR2 as YYDKDF (reference sequence). Random hexamers were used to reverse transcribe roughly 0.45 to 1 ug of RNA. By means of immunoSEQ multiplex PCR, TCR beta CDR3 spanning 54 Vbeta and 13 Jbeta underwent amplification. TCRdb reprocessed the immunoSEQ multiplex PCR reads with MiXCR, giving one entry per CDR3 protein. Of some 140,000 distinct CDR3 sequences in the sample, more than 75% were seen once. Turning to this clonotype: Its target is unknown.

Sequenced: CD8+ T cells from PBMCs. This sequence joins TRBV15 and TRBJ1-1, with D maybe TRBD1 (5 bases). This clonotype was obtained from a human donor with multiple sclerosis. This CDR3 reads CATSPTGNTEAFF. The CDR3 bases are TGTGCCACCAGCCCCACAGGGAACACTGAAGCTTTCTTT.